This T cell receptor (beta chain) was sequenced during a study of vaccination and CD4 T cells after COVID-19. For the study at large: Of the convalescent patients, who were SARS-CoV-2 positive by nasal swab PCR, about ten had mild and one severe disease. Four females and six males made up the convalescents, two of whom were Hispanic.

The sample holds a few counts of this clonotype. No antigen is known for it. The ends lost 1 base at V and 10 bases at J; junction bases unmatched: 7. The germline V gene has CDR1 MNHEY and CDR2 SVGEGT. This CDR3 spans 15 amino acids. At the Johns Hopkins FTIC core, DNA taken from cultured CD4+ T cells was sequenced by way of the Oncomine TCR Beta short-read assay. TCRdb re-called the PCR reads through MiXCR, storing one row per CDR3 protein. Among about 13,000 distinct CDR3 sequences listed, roughly 44% were seen once. Treatment here: roughly 11-day PBMC culture with coronavirus spike peptide pools or control peptides (ViraFEST assay).

The V call is TRBV6-2 or TRBV6-3, the J call TRBJ2-2; TRBD1 matches 9 bases. The TCR sequence derives from a human donor who had recovered from COVID-19. Sequences were obtained from CD4+ T cells from blood, cultured in vitro. CDR3 DNA sequence: TGTGCCAGCAGTTACTTGGGACAGGGTGGGTCGGAGCTGTTTTTT. Translating it yields CASSYLGQGGSELFF.